This note documents a single T cell receptor beta chain sequence. Its matching antigen is unknown. Sequenced with the Oncomine TCR Beta short-read assay was DNA taken from cultured CD4+ T cells. TCRdb reprocessed the PCR reads with MiXCR, giving one entry per CDR3 protein. The sample lists approximately 18,000 distinct CDR3 sequences, over 50% seen once, with 9.4% in the top ten. Treatment here: approximately 10-day PBMC culture with coronavirus spike peptide pools or control peptides (ViraFEST assay). The sample is drawn from a study of vaccination and CD4 T cells after COVID-19. Overall study results and limits: For convalescent patients, a median around 90% of reactive clones surfaced exclusively after vaccination. 304 of 307 vaccine-specific clones from convalescent patients were spike mono-reactive.

Germline loops: CDR1 SNHLY, CDR2 FYNNEI. V shed 4 bases and J shed 8 bases, with 14 bases lying between them. CDR3 length equals 13 residues. The sample comprised CD4+ T cells from blood, cultured in vitro. This chain uses TRBV2 with TRBJ1-2, with a possible D match to TRBD1 (5 bases). The clonotype comes from a human donor who had recovered from COVID-19. The CDR3 DNA follows: TGTGCCAGCAGTGGGGGGGTGCTGGAGGGCTACACCTTC. Translation gives CASSGGVLEGYTF. The whole variable domain, remainder taken from reference TRBV2 and TRBJ1-2, is EPEVTQTPSHQVTQMGQEVILRCVPISNHLYFYWYRQILGQKVEFLVSFYNNEISEKSEIFDDQFSVERPDGSNFTLKIRSTKLEDSAMYFCASSGGVLEGYTFGSGTRLTVV.